A selection of T cell receptor beta chains follows, all from one sample in a study of response to subunit inactivated influenza vaccine. TCRdb re-analysed the RT-PCR reads in MiXCR, keeping a single row per CDR3 protein. Of some 640,000 distinct CDR3 sequences listed, about 15% are singletons. This material consisted of PBMCs from blood, taken around 14 days before vaccination. The receptors shown here come from a man over 45 who received an inactivated influenza vaccine. Both conserved end residues are part of each CDR3. Fields, in order: D gene, clone size, V gene, J gene, CDR3 length, CDR3 protein, CDR3 DNA. A D gene is named only where the DNA matches it firmly. Clone size is given for some rows only: seen once, a few or many times, or a class if the clone is expanded.

d_gene: .; abundance: .; v_gene: TRBV20-1; j_gene: TRBJ2-7; len: 13; CDR3aa: CSARPLEPYEQYF; CDR3nt: TGCAGTGCTAGACCCCTCGAGCCCTACGAGCAGTACTTC
d_gene: .; abundance: few; v_gene: TRBV20-1; j_gene: TRBJ2-7; len: 10; CDR3aa: CSARDYEQYF; CDR3nt: TGCAGTGCTAGAGACTACGAGCAGTACTTC
d_gene: TRBD2; abundance: few; v_gene: TRBV20-1; j_gene: TRBJ2-7; len: 13; CDR3aa: CSASPGLAYEQYF; CDR3nt: TGCAGTGCTAGTCCGGGACTAGCCTACGAGCAGTACTTC
d_gene: .; abundance: few; v_gene: TRBV2; j_gene: TRBJ2-7; len: 11; CDR3aa: CASATGDEQYF; CDR3nt: TGTGCCAGTGCCACGGGGGACGAGCAGTACTTC
d_gene: .; abundance: .; v_gene: TRBV29-1; j_gene: TRBJ2-1; len: 13; CDR3aa: CSVDRRTYNEQFF; CDR3nt: TGCAGCGTTGACAGAAGGACATACAATGAGCAGTTCTTC
d_gene: .; abundance: .; v_gene: TRBV6-1; j_gene: TRBJ1-6; len: 14; CDR3aa: CASKPDNYNSPLHF; CDR3nt: TGTGCCAGCAAGCCGGACAACTATAATTCACCCCTCCACTTT
d_gene: .; abundance: .; v_gene: TRBV5-1; j_gene: TRBJ2-3; len: 15; CDR3aa: CASTLGGHRTDTQYF; CDR3nt: TGCGCCAGCACCCTCGGGGGGCATCGCACAGATACGCAGTATTTT
d_gene: .; abundance: .; v_gene: TRBV11-2; j_gene: TRBJ2-3; len: 20; CDR3aa: CASSLGRFWGRRSTADTQYF; CDR3nt: TGTGCCAGCAGCTTAGGTCGTTTTTGGGGGAGGAGGTCGACCGCAGATACGCAGTATTTT
d_gene: .; abundance: .; v_gene: TRBV14; j_gene: TRBJ2-7; len: 13; CDR3aa: CASSQEVIYEQYF; CDR3nt: TGTGCCAGCAGCCAAGAAGTCATCTACGAGCAGTACTTC
d_gene: .; abundance: many; v_gene: TRBV10-3; j_gene: TRBJ2-3; len: 12; CDR3aa: CAISPRGDTQYF; CDR3nt: TGTGCCATCAGCCCCCGGGGGGATACGCAGTATTTT
d_gene: .; abundance: few; v_gene: TRBV9; j_gene: TRBJ2-2; len: 17; CDR3aa: CASSARDSPLKTGELFF; CDR3nt: TGTGCCAGCAGCGCCCGGGACTCTCCGCTAAAAACCGGGGAGCTGTTTTTT
d_gene: .; abundance: .; v_gene: TRBV19; j_gene: TRBJ2-7; len: 14; CDR3aa: CASRSGGPPYEQYF; CDR3nt: TGTGCCAGTAGGTCGGGCGGACCTCCCTACGAGCAGTACTTC
d_gene: .; abundance: .; v_gene: TRBV9; j_gene: TRBJ2-1; len: 14; CDR3aa: CASSVSGGGREQFF; CDR3nt: TGTGCCAGCAGCGTTAGCGGTGGCGGCCGTGAGCAGTTCTTC
d_gene: .; abundance: .; v_gene: TRBV20-1; j_gene: TRBJ2-3; len: 13; CDR3aa: CSARFPGTGTQYF; CDR3nt: TGCAGTGCTAGGTTCCCAGGAACAGGTACGCAGTATTTT
d_gene: TRBD1; abundance: few; v_gene: TRBV20-1; j_gene: TRBJ2-3; len: 14; CDR3aa: CSTVWTGDTDTQYF; CDR3nt: TGCAGTACTGTTTGGACAGGGGACACAGATACGCAGTATTTT
d_gene: TRBD2; abundance: .; v_gene: TRBV3-1; j_gene: TRBJ2-3; len: 15; CDR3aa: CACSKGLADTDTQYF; CDR3nt: TGTGCCTGCAGCAAGGGACTAGCAGACACAGATACGCAGTATTTT
d_gene: TRBD2; abundance: .; v_gene: TRBV27; j_gene: TRBJ2-1; len: 14; CDR3aa: CASSYATSGGEQFF; CDR3nt: TGTGCCAGCAGTTATGCAACTAGCGGCGGCGAGCAGTTCTTC
d_gene: .; abundance: .; v_gene: TRBV2; j_gene: TRBJ2-5; len: 14; CDR3aa: CASGPDRNQETQYF; CDR3nt: TGTGCCAGCGGCCCAGACAGGAATCAAGAGACCCAGTACTTC
d_gene: TRBD2; abundance: few; v_gene: TRBV5-1; j_gene: TRBJ2-1; len: 14; CDR3aa: CASSGVAGVGEQFF; CDR3nt: TGCGCCAGCAGCGGGGTAGCGGGGGTGGGGGAGCAGTTCTTC
d_gene: TRBD2; abundance: .; v_gene: TRBV6-1; j_gene: TRBJ2-1; len: 15; CDR3aa: CASSTSSGGYNEQFF; CDR3nt: TGTGCCAGCAGCACTTCTAGCGGGGGGTACAATGAGCAGTTCTTC
d_gene: .; abundance: few; v_gene: TRBV9; j_gene: TRBJ2-7; len: 15; CDR3aa: CASSVGPSDYYEQYF; CDR3nt: TGTGCCAGCAGCGTAGGGCCTAGCGATTACTACGAGCAGTACTTC
d_gene: .; abundance: .; v_gene: TRBV10-3; j_gene: TRBJ2-7; len: 13; CDR3aa: CAISETARNEQYF; CDR3nt: TGTGCCATCAGTGAGACCGCTAGAAACGAGCAGTACTTC
d_gene: .; abundance: .; v_gene: TRBV5-1; j_gene: TRBJ1-1; len: 15; CDR3aa: CASSLYGGPDTEAFF; CDR3nt: TGCGCCAGCAGCTTGTATGGGGGTCCGGACACTGAAGCTTTCTTT
d_gene: TRBD2; abundance: few; v_gene: TRBV2; j_gene: TRBJ2-5; len: 14; CDR3aa: CAIRLAGGKETQYF; CDR3nt: TGTGCCATCAGACTAGCGGGGGGGAAGGAGACCCAGTACTTC
d_gene: TRBD1; abundance: .; v_gene: TRBV20-1; j_gene: TRBJ2-7; len: 16; CDR3aa: CSAKAPGQGFSYEQYF; CDR3nt: TGCAGTGCTAAAGCGCCGGGACAGGGATTTTCCTACGAGCAGTACTTC
d_gene: TRBD2; abundance: .; v_gene: TRBV29-1; j_gene: TRBJ2-5; len: 13; CDR3aa: CAVREGLRETQYF; CDR3nt: TGCGCCGTGAGGGAGGGGTTGAGGGAGACCCAGTACTTC
d_gene: .; abundance: .; v_gene: TRBV4-1; j_gene: TRBJ2-7; len: 11; CDR3aa: CASSQAAEQYF; CDR3nt: TGCGCCAGCAGCCAAGCGGCCGAGCAGTACTTC
d_gene: TRBD2; abundance: few; v_gene: TRBV5-4; j_gene: TRBJ2-7; len: 17; CDR3aa: CASSLDMLAGDFYEQYF; CDR3nt: TGTGCCAGCAGCTTGGATATGCTAGCGGGAGATTTTTACGAGCAGTACTTC
d_gene: TRBD2; abundance: many; v_gene: TRBV4-2; j_gene: TRBJ2-7; len: 14; CDR3aa: CASSQDRTSGVQYF; CDR3nt: TGTGCCAGCAGCCAAGACCGGACTAGCGGGGTCCAGTACTTC
d_gene: TRBD2; abundance: .; v_gene: TRBV25-1; j_gene: TRBJ2-1; len: 13; CDR3aa: CTSTAGGPSEQFF; CDR3nt: TGTACCAGCACTGCGGGGGGGCCCAGTGAGCAGTTCTTC
d_gene: TRBD2; abundance: .; v_gene: TRBV6-2/TRBV6-3; j_gene: TRBJ2-1; len: 16; CDR3aa: CASKTSGGADYNEQFF; CDR3nt: TGTGCCAGCAAGACTAGCGGGGGGGCTGATTACAATGAGCAGTTCTTC
d_gene: TRBD2; abundance: .; v_gene: TRBV6-1; j_gene: TRBJ2-1; len: 16; CDR3aa: CASSQLAGLSYNEQFF; CDR3nt: TGTGCCAGCAGCCAACTAGCGGGTCTCTCCTACAATGAGCAGTTCTTC
d_gene: .; abundance: .; v_gene: TRBV28; j_gene: TRBJ2-7; len: 14; CDR3aa: CASSLLDGFYEQYF; CDR3nt: TGTGCCAGCAGTTTACTTGACGGCTTCTACGAGCAGTACTTC
d_gene: TRBD1; abundance: few; v_gene: TRBV20-1; j_gene: TRBJ1-5; len: 14; CDR3aa: CSAREDRVNQPQHF; CDR3nt: TGCAGTGCTAGAGAGGACAGGGTCAATCAGCCCCAGCATTTT
d_gene: TRBD2; abundance: few; v_gene: TRBV5-1; j_gene: TRBJ2-1; len: 18; CDR3aa: CASSHGLAGGFGGNEQFF; CDR3nt: TGCGCCAGCAGTCATGGACTAGCGGGAGGGTTCGGGGGCAATGAGCAGTTCTTC
d_gene: .; abundance: few; v_gene: TRBV15; j_gene: TRBJ2-7; len: 17; CDR3aa: CATSRDFGRFNPYEQYF; CDR3nt: TGTGCCACCAGCAGAGATTTTGGACGCTTTAATCCCTACGAGCAGTACTTC